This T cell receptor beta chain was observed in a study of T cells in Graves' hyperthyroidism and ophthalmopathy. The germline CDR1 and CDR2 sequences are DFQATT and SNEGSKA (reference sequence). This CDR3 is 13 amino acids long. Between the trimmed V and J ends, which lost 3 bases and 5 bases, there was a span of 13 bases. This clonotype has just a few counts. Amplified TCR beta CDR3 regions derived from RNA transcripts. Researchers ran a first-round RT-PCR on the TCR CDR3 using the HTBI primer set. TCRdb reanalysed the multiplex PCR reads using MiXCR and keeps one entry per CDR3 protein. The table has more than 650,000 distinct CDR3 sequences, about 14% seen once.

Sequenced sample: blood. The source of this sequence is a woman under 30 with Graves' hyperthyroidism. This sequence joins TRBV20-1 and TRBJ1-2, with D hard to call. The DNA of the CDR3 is TGCAGTGCTAGCCGAGGACGGGGTTATGGCTACACCTTC. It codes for CSASRGRGYGYTF.